This T cell receptor (beta chain) was recorded in a study of beta chain features in type 1 diabetes. Turning to the study itself: All samples yielded around 98,000,000 examined sorted cells.

Broader study findings: Short templates might get an advantage during PCR, and this would be equal in patients and controls.

The CDR3 is 13 residues long. From germline, CDR1 is SGDLS and CDR2 YYNGEE. V lost 4 bases and J 16 bases, leaving 21 bases between the germline ends. Expressed TCRB transcripts got sequenced, as all isolated RNA was reverse transcribed. Measured with immunoSEQ multiplex PCR; TCRdb has only the in-frame clones, and not every one. The table has more than 300,000 clones, approximately 8% seen once. This clone was counted at least ten times. Its specificity is unknown. The sequencing input was central memory CD4+ T cells from blood. The chain is built from TRBV9 and TRBJ1-3, with D possibly being TRBD1 (6 bases). The TCR comes from a woman under 30 in good health. The CDR3 region has the DNA TGTGCCAGCAGCAGGAGGGACACCGGCCACTCGTATTTT. The encoded protein is CASSRRDTGHSYF.